The present T cell receptor beta chain was sequenced within a study of cytomegalovirus exposure and HLA in healthy donors. In germline, CDR1 is SGHTA, CDR2 FQGNSA. Trimming at V came to 5 bases and at J to 4 bases, leaving 6 bases not matched to a gene. CDR3 length equals 14 residues. It was with 60 Vbeta and 13 Jbeta primers that the PCR ran. TCRdb's copy holds only in-frame clones and misses some; the assay was immunoSEQ multiplex PCR. This sample has roughly 150,000 clones; 75% occur once, and the top ten carry approximately 6.8%. This clone came up once. Its target is not known. Overall study results and limits: TCR beta chains associated with HLA were, in a later analysis, more clonally expanded than equally common others. Cytomegalovirus association was listed for 150 or so TCR beta chains.

This chain links TRBV7-2 with TRBJ1-1; TRBD1 matches at 8 bases. The clonotype comes from a man younger than 45 in good health and CMV-seronegative. Sequencing was performed on PBMCs. In DNA, the CDR3 is TGTGCCAGCAGCCTCGGGACAGGAGCCACTGAAGCTTTCTTT. Encoded protein: CASSLGTGATEAFF.